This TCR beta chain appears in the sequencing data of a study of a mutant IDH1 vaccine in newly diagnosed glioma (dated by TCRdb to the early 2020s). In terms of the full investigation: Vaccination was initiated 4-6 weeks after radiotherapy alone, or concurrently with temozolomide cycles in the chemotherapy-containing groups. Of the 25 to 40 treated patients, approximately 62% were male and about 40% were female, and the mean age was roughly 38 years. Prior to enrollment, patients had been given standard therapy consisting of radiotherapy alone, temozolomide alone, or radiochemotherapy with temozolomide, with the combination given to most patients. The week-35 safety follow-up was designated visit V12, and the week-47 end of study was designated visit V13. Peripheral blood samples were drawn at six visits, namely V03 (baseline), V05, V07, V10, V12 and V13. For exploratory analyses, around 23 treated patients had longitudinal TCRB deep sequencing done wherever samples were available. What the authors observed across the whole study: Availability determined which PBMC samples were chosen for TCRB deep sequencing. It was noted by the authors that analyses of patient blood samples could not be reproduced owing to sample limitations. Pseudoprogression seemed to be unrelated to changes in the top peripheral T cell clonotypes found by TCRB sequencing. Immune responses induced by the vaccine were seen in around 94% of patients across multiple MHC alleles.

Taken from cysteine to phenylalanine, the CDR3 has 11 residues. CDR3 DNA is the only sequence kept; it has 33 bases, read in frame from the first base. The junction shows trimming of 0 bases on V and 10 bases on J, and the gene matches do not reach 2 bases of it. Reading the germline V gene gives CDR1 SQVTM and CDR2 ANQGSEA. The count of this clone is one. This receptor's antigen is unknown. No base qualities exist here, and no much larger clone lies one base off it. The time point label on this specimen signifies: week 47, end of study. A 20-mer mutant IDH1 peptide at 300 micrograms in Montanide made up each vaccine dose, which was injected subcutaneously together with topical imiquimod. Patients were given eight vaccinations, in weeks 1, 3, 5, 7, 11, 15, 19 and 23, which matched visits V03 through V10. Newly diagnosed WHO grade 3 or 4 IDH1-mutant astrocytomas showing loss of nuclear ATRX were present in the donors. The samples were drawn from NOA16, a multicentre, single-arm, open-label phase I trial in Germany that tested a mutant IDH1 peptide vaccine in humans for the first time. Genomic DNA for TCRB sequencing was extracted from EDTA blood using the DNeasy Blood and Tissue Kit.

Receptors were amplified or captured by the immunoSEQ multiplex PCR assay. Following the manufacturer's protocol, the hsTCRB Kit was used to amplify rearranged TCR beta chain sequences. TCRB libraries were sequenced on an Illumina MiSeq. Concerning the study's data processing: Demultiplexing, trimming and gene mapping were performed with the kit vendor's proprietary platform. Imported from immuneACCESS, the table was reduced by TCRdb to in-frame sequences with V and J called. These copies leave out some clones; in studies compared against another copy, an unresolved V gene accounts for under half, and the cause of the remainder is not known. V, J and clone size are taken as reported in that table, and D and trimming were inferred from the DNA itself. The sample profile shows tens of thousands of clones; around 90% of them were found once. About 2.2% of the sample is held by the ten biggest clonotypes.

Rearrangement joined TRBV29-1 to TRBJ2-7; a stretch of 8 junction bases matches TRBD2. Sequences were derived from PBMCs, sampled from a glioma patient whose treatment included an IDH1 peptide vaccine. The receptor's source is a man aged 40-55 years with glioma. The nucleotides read TGCAGCGTTGAAGAGGCGGGGGGCCAGTACTTC. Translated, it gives CSVEEAGGQYF.